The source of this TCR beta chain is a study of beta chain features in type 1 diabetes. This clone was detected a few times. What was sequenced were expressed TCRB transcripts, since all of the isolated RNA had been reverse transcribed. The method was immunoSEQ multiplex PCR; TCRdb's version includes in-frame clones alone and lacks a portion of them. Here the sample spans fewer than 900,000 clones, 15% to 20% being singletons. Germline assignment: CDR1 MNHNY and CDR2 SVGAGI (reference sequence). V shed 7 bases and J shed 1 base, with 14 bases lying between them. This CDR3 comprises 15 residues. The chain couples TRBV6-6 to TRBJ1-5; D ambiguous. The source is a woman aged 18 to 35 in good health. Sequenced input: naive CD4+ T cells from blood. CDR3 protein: CASTRRALSNQPQHF. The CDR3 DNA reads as TGTGCCAGCACCAGACGAGCGCTAAGCAATCAGCCCCAGCATTTT.